This record concerns one TCR beta chain sequence. The antigen is undetermined. This record belongs to a study of vaccination effects on CD4 cells after COVID-19. Viral peptide pool expansion of antigen-specific CD4+ T cells preceded sequencing in the ViraFEST assay. Researchers isolated CD4+ T cells once 9 to 11 days of culture had elapsed. Trimming took off 3 bases at V and 6 bases at J, with 13 bases between the two ends. Germline V CDR1 and CDR2: LNHDA, SQIVND (reference sequence). The CDR3 spans 14 residues. The method was immunoSEQ multiplex PCR; TCRdb's version includes in-frame clones alone and lacks a portion of them. There are roughly 76,000 clones in the sample; roughly 80% occur only once, and approximately 1.7% lies in the top ten.

The V call is TRBV19, the J call TRBJ2-3; no firm D call. The source material was CD4+ T cells from PBMCs cultured with HCoV-229E spike peptides, sampled before COVID-19 vaccination. The receptor's source is a human donor who received a COVID-19 vaccine. The CDR3 DNA is TGTGCCAGTAGTATCCAGACCCCCGGGGATACGCAGTATTTT. Protein product: CASSIQTPGDTQYF.